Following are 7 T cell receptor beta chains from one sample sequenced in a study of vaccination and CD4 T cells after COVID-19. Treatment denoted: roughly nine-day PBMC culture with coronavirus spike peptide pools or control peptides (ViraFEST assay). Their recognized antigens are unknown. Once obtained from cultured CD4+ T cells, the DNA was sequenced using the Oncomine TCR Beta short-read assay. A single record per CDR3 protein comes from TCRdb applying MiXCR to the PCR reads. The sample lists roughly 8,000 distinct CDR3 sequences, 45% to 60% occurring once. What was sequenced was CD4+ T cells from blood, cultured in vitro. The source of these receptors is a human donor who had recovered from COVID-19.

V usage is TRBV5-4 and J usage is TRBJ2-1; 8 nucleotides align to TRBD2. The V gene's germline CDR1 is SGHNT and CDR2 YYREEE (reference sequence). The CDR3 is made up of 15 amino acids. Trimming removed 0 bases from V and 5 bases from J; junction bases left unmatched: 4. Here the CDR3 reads CASSLVAGSDNEQFF. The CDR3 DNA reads TGTGCCAGCAGCTTGGTAGCGGGATCGGACAATGAGCAGTTCTTC.

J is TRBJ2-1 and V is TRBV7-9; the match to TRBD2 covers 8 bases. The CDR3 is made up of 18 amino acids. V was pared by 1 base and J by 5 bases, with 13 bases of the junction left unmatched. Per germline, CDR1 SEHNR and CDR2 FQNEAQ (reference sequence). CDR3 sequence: CASSLGYDSGSIDNEQFF. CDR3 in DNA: TGTGCCAGCAGCTTAGGCTACGACAGCGGGAGTATCGACAATGAGCAGTTCTTC.

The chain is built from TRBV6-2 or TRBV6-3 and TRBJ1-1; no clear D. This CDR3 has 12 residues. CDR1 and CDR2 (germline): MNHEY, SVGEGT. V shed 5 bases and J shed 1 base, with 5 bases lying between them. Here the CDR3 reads CASSGPNTEAFF. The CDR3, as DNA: TGTGCCAGCAGTGGCCCGAACACTGAAGCTTTCTTT.

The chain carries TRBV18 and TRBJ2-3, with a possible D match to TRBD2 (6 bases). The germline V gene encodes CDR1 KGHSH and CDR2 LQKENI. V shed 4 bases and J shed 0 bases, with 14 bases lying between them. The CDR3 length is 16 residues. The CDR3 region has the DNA TGTGCCAGCTCACATCAACCCGGGACTAGCACAGATACGCAGTATTTT. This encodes CASSHQPGTSTDTQYF. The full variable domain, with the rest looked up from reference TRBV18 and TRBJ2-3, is NAGVMQNPRHLVRRRGQEARLRCSPMKGHSHVYWYRQLPEEGLKFMVYLQKENIIDESGMPKERFSAEFPKEGPSILRIQQVVRGDSAAYFCASSHQPGTSTDTQYFGPGTRLTVL.

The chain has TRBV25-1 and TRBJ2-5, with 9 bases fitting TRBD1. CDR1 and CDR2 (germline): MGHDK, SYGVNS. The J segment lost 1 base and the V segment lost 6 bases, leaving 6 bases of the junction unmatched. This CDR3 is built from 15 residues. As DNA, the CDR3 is TGTGCCAGCAGCGGAGGGACAGGGCCCCAAGAGACCCAGTACTTC. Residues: CASSGGTGPQETQYF.

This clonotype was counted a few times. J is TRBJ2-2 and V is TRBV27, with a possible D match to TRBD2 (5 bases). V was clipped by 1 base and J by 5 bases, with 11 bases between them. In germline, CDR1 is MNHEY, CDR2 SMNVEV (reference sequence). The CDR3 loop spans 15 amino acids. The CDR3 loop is CASSLLPSRTGELFF. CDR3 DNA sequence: TGTGCCAGCAGTTTATTACCTAGCAGGACCGGGGAGCTGTTTTTT.

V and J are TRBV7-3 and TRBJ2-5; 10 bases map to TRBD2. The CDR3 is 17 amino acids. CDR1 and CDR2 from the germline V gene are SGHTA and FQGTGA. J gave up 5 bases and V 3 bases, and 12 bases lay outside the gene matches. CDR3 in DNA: TGTGCCAGCAGCTTTGGAATTGGTCTAGCGGGAGTTGAGACCCAGTACTTC. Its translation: CASSFGIGLAGVETQYF.